This T cell receptor beta chain was recovered during a study of T cell responses to AZD1222 COVID-19 vaccine. About this clone itself: The antigen is not known.

Study findings and constraints: Females made up more of the donors, who were largely white British, and clonal diversity may have come out too low. Spike-specific TCR repertoires showed rising breadth and depth after two AZD1222 doses.

TCRdb's table, derived via immunoSEQ multiplex PCR, lists solely in-frame clones and lacks some. The profile shows 130,000 or so clones, around 94% of them singletons. Source: peripheral blood, taken on day 0 of AZD1222 vaccination. The TCR sequence derives from an adult in good health.

DNA of the CDR3: TGTGCCAGCAGGCGACTAGCGGGAGGTCTAGATACGCAGTATTTT. Protein: CASRRLAGGLDTQYF. The chain uses TRBV11-2 and TRBJ2-3; 13 bases are a match to TRBD2. V shed 6 bases and J 5 bases; nucleotides not matched to a gene: 5. Looked up from germline, CDR1 is SGHAT and CDR2 is FQNNGV. This CDR3 has 15 residues.